This TCR beta chain was documented in a study of sequential checkpoint blockade in melanoma. Overall study context: First-line arms were nivolumab then ipilimumab, or the reverse, randomized 1:1.

The CDR3 sequence is 12 residues long. Germline values: CDR1 KGHSH, CDR2 LQKENI. Between the trimmed V and J ends, which lost 2 bases and 7 bases, there was a span of 8 bases. Treatment given: randomized to nivolumab then ipilimumab (arm A) or the reverse (arm B). Sorted cells were live CD3+CD8+, lacking CD19 and CD56, from PBMCs. TCRdb's table, derived via immunoSEQ multiplex PCR, lists solely in-frame clones and lacks some. The sample includes about 13,000 clones, about 72% of them seen just once. This clone was counted only a few times. The rearrangement uses TRBV18 and TRBJ1-1; D not certain. The sequence came from a human patient with melanoma. Some clones in this sample may be carry-over from other donors' samples. The sample in question was CD8+ T cells sorted from blood (inferred from file names), obtained from a patient given nivolumab and ipilimumab in sequence. The CDR3 DNA reads TGTGCCAGCTCACCAATCGGAGTTGAAGCTTTCTTT. Translated: CASSPIGVEAFF.